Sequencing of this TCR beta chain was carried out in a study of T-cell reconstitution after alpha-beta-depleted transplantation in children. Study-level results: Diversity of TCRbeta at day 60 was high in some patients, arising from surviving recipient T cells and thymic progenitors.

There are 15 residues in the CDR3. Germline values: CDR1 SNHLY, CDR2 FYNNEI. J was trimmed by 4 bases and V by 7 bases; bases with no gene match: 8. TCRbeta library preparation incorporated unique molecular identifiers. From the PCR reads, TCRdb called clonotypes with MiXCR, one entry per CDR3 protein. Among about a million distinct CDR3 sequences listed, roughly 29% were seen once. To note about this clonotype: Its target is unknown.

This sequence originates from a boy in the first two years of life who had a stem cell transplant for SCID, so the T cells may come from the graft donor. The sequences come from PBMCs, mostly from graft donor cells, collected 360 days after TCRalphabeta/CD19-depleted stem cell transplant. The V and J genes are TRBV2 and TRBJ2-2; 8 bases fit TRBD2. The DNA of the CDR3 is TGTGCCAGCACTTTAGTTGCGGGGGGCACCGGGGAGCTGTTTTTT. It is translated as CASTLVAGGTGELFF.